These 32 T cell receptor beta chains were all obtained from the same sample, sequenced in a study of response to subunit inactivated influenza vaccine. TCRdb analysed the RT-PCR reads with MiXCR anew, one entry per CDR3 protein. The sample contains about 620,000 distinct CDR3 sequences, roughly 10% of which appear only once. Sequences were derived from PBMCs from blood, sampled on the day of vaccination. Receptors were obtained from a man between 45 and 60 years old who received an inactivated influenza vaccine.

The sample holds many counts of this clonotype. The chain links TRBV4-2 to TRBJ1-1, with D unresolved. The CDR3 has 15 amino acids. CDR1 is LGHNA, CDR2 YNFKEQ, per germline. The V gene lost 0 bases and the J gene lost 2 bases, with 10 bases spanning the gap. CDR3 amino acids: CASSQERSPNTEAFF. CDR3 DNA sequence: TGTGCCAGCAGCCAAGAAAGGTCACCTAACACTGAAGCTTTCTTT.

This clonotype was observed a handful of times. The rearrangement uses TRBV5-1 and TRBJ2-2, with TRBD1 as a possible D gene (5 bases). The CDR3 covers 16 residues. The germline CDR1 and CDR2 sequences are SGHRS and YFSETQ. V lost 4 bases and J 1 base, leaving 14 bases between the germline ends. The CDR3 protein is CASSRNGQGNTGELFF. CDR3 in DNA: TGCGCCAGCAGCCGCAACGGCCAGGGGAACACCGGGGAGCTGTTTTTT.

This clonotype came up a few times. This chain links TRBV19 with TRBJ2-3; D unclear. The CDR3 consists of 15 residues. Trimming left V 4 bases short and J 1 base short, with 12 bases between. CDR1 is LNHDA, CDR2 SQIVND, per germline (reference sequence). The CDR3 is CASSTAATRTDTQYF. CDR3 bases: TGTGCCAGTAGTACTGCCGCCACCCGCACAGATACGCAGTATTTT.

This clonotype has a handful of counts. The chain joins TRBV5-1 to TRBJ2-7; D ambiguous. The CDR3 loop spans 11 amino acids. V lost 4 bases and J lost 9, with 11 bases in between. The germline V gene encodes CDR1 SGHRS and CDR2 YFSETQ. The chain's CDR3 is CASSQPQRQYF. CDR3 sequence (DNA): TGCGCCAGCAGCCAACCCCAGCGGCAGTACTTC. The variable domain in full, completed from reference TRBV5-1 and TRBJ2-7, reads KAGVTQTPRYLIKTRGQQVTLSCSPISGHRSVSWYQQTPGQGLQFLFEYFSETQRNKGNFPGRFSGRQFSNSRSEMNVSTLELGDSALYLCASSQPQRQYFGPGTRLTVT.

The chain couples TRBV27 to TRBJ2-1; 7 bases agree with TRBD1. This CDR3 has 14 residues. Trimming at V came to 3 bases and at J to 10 bases, leaving 9 bases not matched to a gene. CDR1 MNHEY and CDR2 SMNVEV come from the germline V gene (reference sequence). The CDR3 nucleotides read TGTGCCAGCAGTTTCGACAGGGTCCCCTCGGAGCAGTTCTTC. It specifies CASSFDRVPSEQFF.

This clonotype appeared a few times. V usage is TRBV30 and J usage is TRBJ2-7; D is possibly TRBD1 (6 bases). The V gene's germline CDR1 is GTSNPN and CDR2 SVGIG (reference sequence). The CDR3 is 14 amino acids. The V gene lost 1 base and the J gene lost 5 bases, with 15 bases spanning the gap. CDR3 sequence reads: CAWSERSQGHEQYF. The CDR3, as DNA: TGTGCCTGGAGTGAAAGGTCACAGGGCCACGAGCAGTACTTC. Supplemented by reference TRBV30 and TRBJ2-7, the full variable domain reads SQTIHQWPATLVQPVGSPLSLECTVEGTSNPNLYWYRQAAGRGLQLLFYSVGIGQISSEVPQNLSASRPQDRQFILSSKKLLLSDSGFYLCAWSERSQGHEQYFGPGTRLTVT.

The CDR3 sequence: CASSSRTGANVLTF. CDR3 nucleotides: TGTGCCAGCAGCTCGCGAACTGGGGCCAACGTCCTGACTTTC. This rearrangement joins TRBV11-2 to TRBJ2-6; no clear D. The CDR3 consists of 14 residues. CDR1 SGHAT and CDR2 FQNNGV come from the germline V gene. Trimming shortened V by 4 bases and J by 2 bases, and 6 bases separated the two germline ends.

The chain combines TRBV7-6 with TRBJ2-1; 10 bases agree with TRBD1. Germline-derived CDR1 and CDR2 are SGHVS and FNYEAQ. The CDR3 runs to 16 residues. The V gene end was trimmed by 4 bases and the J gene end by 6 bases; junction bases not matched to a gene: 9. The DNA of the CDR3 is TGTGCCAGCAGCTCCCAGGGGGGGACAGGGGTCAATGAGCAGTTCTTC. Translating gives CASSSQGGTGVNEQFF.

J is TRBJ1-1 and V is TRBV10-3; D remains ambiguous. CDR3 length equals 13 residues. Per germline, CDR1 ENHRY and CDR2 SYGVKD. Trimming took 8 bases from V and 5 from J, leaving 15 bases between them. The CDR3 DNA reads TGTGCCATCGAACCACGACAAGGGACTGAAGCTTTCTTT. This sequence encodes CAIEPRQGTEAFF.

The rearrangement links TRBV12-3 or TRBV12-4 to TRBJ2-5; the D gene could be TRBD1 or TRBD2 (5 bases each). This CDR3 has 17 residues. Trimming left V 3 bases short and J 0 bases short, with 17 bases between. The CDR3 coding sequence is TGTGCCAGCAGTTTGGTGGGGGACCCCCCGAACCAAGAGACCCAGTACTTC. Amino acid sequence: CASSLVGDPPNQETQYF.

The chain couples TRBV20-1 to TRBJ2-1, with 10 bases that match TRBD1. This CDR3 contains 17 residues. Germline trimming cut 5 bases from V and 3 bases from J; bases unmatched to any gene: 13. In germline, CDR1 is DFQATT, CDR2 SNEGSKA (reference sequence). In DNA, the CDR3 is TGCAGTGCTCCTCGTCCCGGGACAGGGGCCGGCTACAATGAGCAGTTCTTC. Translating gives CSAPRPGTGAGYNEQFF.

CDR3 region: CASSPRQGSAGELFF. The CDR3 DNA reads TGTGCCAGCTCACCCCGGCAGGGATCGGCCGGGGAGCTGTTTTTT. V usage is TRBV18 and J usage is TRBJ2-2; weak D call: TRBD1 (5 bases). The CDR3 loop spans 15 amino acids. Deletions cut 3 bases from V and 6 bases from J, with 14 bases between. CDR1 and CDR2 (germline): KGHSH, LQKENI.

The chain is built from TRBV2 and TRBJ1-2; 7 positions match TRBD1. This CDR3 has 16 amino acids. Trimming removed 7 bases from V and 2 bases from J; junction bases left unmatched: 13. Germline-derived CDR1 and CDR2 are SNHLY and FYNNEI. The chain's CDR3 is CASTPGQTPWNYGYTF. As DNA, the CDR3 is TGTGCCAGCACCCCGGGACAGACCCCTTGGAACTATGGCTACACCTTC. Combining the CDR3 with reference TRBV2 and TRBJ1-2 gives the whole variable domain EPEVTQTPSHQVTQMGQEVILRCVPISNHLYFYWYRQILGQKVEFLVSFYNNEISEKSEIFDDQFSVERPDGSNFTLKIRSTKLEDSAMYFCASTPGQTPWNYGYTFGSGTRLTVV.

The count of this clonotype is one. CDR3 region: CASSAGGGLRSEQYF. As DNA, the CDR3 is TGTGCCAGCAGTGCCGGGGGGGGCCTTCGTTCCGAGCAGTACTTC. V usage is TRBV6-2 or TRBV6-3 and J usage is TRBJ2-7; 8 bases are shared with TRBD2. V lost 5 bases, J lost 6 bases, and 12 bases stayed unmatched. The germline V gene has CDR1 MNHEY and CDR2 SVGEGT. CDR3 length: 15 amino acids.

This clonotype appeared a few times. J is TRBJ2-1 and V is TRBV20-1, with D tentatively TRBD1 or TRBD2 (5 bases each). Trimming took 3 bases from V and 4 from J, leaving 10 bases between them. The germline gives CDR1 DFQATT, CDR2 SNEGSKA (reference sequence). This CDR3 region has 13 residues. The CDR3 loop is CSARRDVYNEQFF. The CDR3 nucleotides are TGCAGTGCTAGGAGGGACGTTTACAATGAGCAGTTCTTC.

CDR3 DNA: TGTGCCAGCAGCTTACCATTGGGACTAGCAAGGACCGGGGAGCTGTTTTTT. Translation gives CASSLPLGLARTGELFF. V usage is TRBV7-9 and J usage is TRBJ2-2; TRBD2 aligns across 9 bases. CDR3 length: 17 residues. V lost 2 bases and J lost 5; bases outside the gene matches: 9. CDR1 is SEHNR, CDR2 FQNEAQ, per germline (reference sequence).

The chain is built from TRBV12-3 or TRBV12-4 and TRBJ2-7; 9 bases align to TRBD1. The CDR3 has 15 residues. V lost 5 bases and J lost 3; bases outside the gene matches: 8. The CDR3: CASSRSGQGLYEQYF. The CDR3 DNA follows: TGTGCCAGCAGTCGCTCGGGACAGGGCCTCTACGAGCAGTACTTC.

This sequence joins TRBV2 and TRBJ2-7; D possibly corresponds to TRBD1 (6 bases). CDR3 length: 13 residues. Germline V gives CDR1 SNHLY, CDR2 FYNNEI. V was trimmed by 6 bases and J by 0 bases, leaving 9 bases between them. CDR3 residues: CASRPGASYEQYF. CDR3 nucleotides: TGTGCCAGCAGGCCAGGGGCCTCCTACGAGCAGTACTTC.

This chain joins TRBV29-1 and TRBJ2-5; tentatively, D is TRBD2 (6 bases). Germline assignment: CDR1 SQVTM and CDR2 ANQGSEA. The CDR3 loop spans 13 amino acids. Deletions cut 7 bases from V and 7 bases from J, with 19 bases between. CDR3 DNA: TGCAGCGCCACAGGTGGGGGGTTCGGGACCCAGTACTTC. Amino acids: CSATGGGFGTQYF.

The chain combines TRBV10-3 with TRBJ2-2; the match to TRBD1 covers 8 bases. The V gene end was trimmed by 6 bases and the J gene end by 8 bases; junction bases not matched to a gene: 14. The CDR3 has 16 residues. Germline V gene sequence: CDR1 ENHRY, CDR2 SYGVKD. The DNA of the CDR3 is TGTGCCATCAGAGCTACCCCGGGACAGGATTCTGGGGAGCTGTTTTTT. Residues: CAIRATPGQDSGELFF.

This chain connects TRBV9 to TRBJ2-1; 8 bases line up with TRBD2. Germline lookup yields CDR1 SGDLS and CDR2 YYNGEE. This CDR3 spans 15 amino acids. The V and J ends lost 0 bases and 8 bases, in that order; junction bases with no gene match: 7. The DNA of the CDR3 is TGTGCCAGCAGCGTAGATCCGGGGGGGCCCGATGAGCAGTTCTTC. This encodes CASSVDPGGPDEQFF. Combining the CDR3 with reference TRBV9 and TRBJ2-1 gives the whole variable domain DSGVTQTPKHLITATGQRVTLRCSPRSGDLSVYWYQQSLDQGLQFLIQYYNGEERAKGNILERFSAQQFPDLHSELNLSSLELGDSALYFCASSVDPGGPDEQFFGPGTRLTVL.

CDR3 in DNA: TGTGCCAGCAGCCAAGGAGCGGGGCTAGCCAAAAACATTCAGTACTTC. This encodes CASSQGAGLAKNIQYF. V and J are TRBV3-1 and TRBJ2-4; 7 bases map to TRBD2. This CDR3 has 16 residues. The junction had 3 bases not matched to a gene; V was cut back by 1 base and J by 0 bases. Germline V gene sequence: CDR1 LGHDT, CDR2 YNNKEL (reference sequence).

This chain uses TRBV20-1 with TRBJ2-4; 12 nucleotides match TRBD2. Germline CDR1 is DFQATT and CDR2 is SNEGSKA (reference sequence). Unmatched junction bases numbered 7, after V lost 6 bases and J lost 4 bases. This CDR3 contains 15 residues. The CDR3 nucleotides read TGCAGTGCCAGGCGACTAGCGGGGGAGAAAAACATTCAGTACTTC. Its protein is CSARRLAGEKNIQYF.

The CDR3 protein is CASSLSSEQFF. CDR3 bases: TGTGCCAGCAGCCTGAGCTCTGAGCAGTTCTTC. J is TRBJ2-1 and V is TRBV7-9; no clear D. CDR1 is SEHNR and CDR2 is FQNEAQ in the germline V gene (reference sequence). The CDR3 length is 11 residues. V was shortened by 5 bases and J by 9 bases, with 8 bases between the two germline ends. The full variable domain, rest sourced from reference TRBV7-9 and TRBJ2-1, is DTGVSQNPRHKITKRGQNVTFRCDPISEHNRLYWYRQTLGQGPEFLTYFQNEAQLEKSRLLSDRFSAERPKGSFSTLEIQRTEQGDSAMYLCASSLSSEQFFGPGTRLTVL.

This clonotype has ten or more counts. This rearrangement joins TRBV27 to TRBJ1-4; D is undetermined. Trimming took off 6 bases at V and 0 bases at J, with 8 bases between the two ends. Germline CDR1 MNHEY, CDR2 SMNVEV (reference sequence). This CDR3 comprises 14 residues. The CDR3 loop is CASRWGATNEKLFF. The CDR3 bases are TGTGCCAGCAGGTGGGGTGCAACTAATGAAAAACTGTTTTTT.

The gene calls are TRBV20-1 and TRBJ1-1; D is uncertain. The CDR3 is 13 residues long. The V gene's germline CDR1 is DFQATT and CDR2 SNEGSKA (reference sequence). V was shortened by 3 bases and J by 0 bases, with 8 bases between the two germline ends. CDR3 in DNA: TGCAGTGCTAGTGCCGGGTTGAACACTGAAGCTTTCTTT. As protein: CSASAGLNTEAFF.

In this sample, this clonotype turned up a few times. The rearrangement links TRBV6-2 or TRBV6-3 to TRBJ2-4, with 10 bases fitting TRBD1. Germline trimming cut 5 bases from V and 1 base from J; bases unmatched to any gene: 5. Germline CDR1 reads MNHEY; CDR2 reads SVGEGT. The CDR3 covers 16 residues. In nucleotides, the CDR3 is TGTGCCAGCAGTCCGGGACAGGGGTGGGCCAAAAACATTCAGTACTTC. Amino acids: CASSPGQGWAKNIQYF.

The sample holds a few counts of this clonotype. V is TRBV3-1 and J is TRBJ1-1; D ambiguous. Germline lookup yields CDR1 LGHDT and CDR2 YNNKEL (reference sequence). This CDR3 has 13 residues. The ends were cut back, 4 bases at V and 4 bases at J, with 10 bases in the middle. CDR3 sequence: CASSRTGGTEAFF. CDR3 nucleotides: TGTGCCAGCAGCCGAACGGGAGGCACTGAAGCTTTCTTT.

The CDR3 region is CASSLLAGLRDTQYF. In DNA form, the CDR3 reads TGTGCCAGCAGTTTGCTAGCGGGACTACGGGATACGCAGTATTTT. The rearrangement uses TRBV28 and TRBJ2-3; TRBD2 agrees at 9 bases. Trimming took 3 bases from V and 6 from J; bases not matched to a gene: 7. CDR1 MDHEN and CDR2 SYDVKM come from the germline V gene. This CDR3 spans 15 amino acids.

Comment on this clonotype: A much larger clone differs from this one at a single base, so this may be a read error. The chain has TRBV5-1 and TRBJ2-1; the match to TRBD2 covers 9 bases. The CDR3 covers 15 residues. Germline CDR1 SGHRS, CDR2 YFSETQ. CDR3 sequence: CASSGGGASNNEQFF. The CDR3 DNA sequence: TGCGCCAGCAGCGGCGGGGGGGCCTCCAACAATGAGCAGTTCTTC.

This clonotype was recorded at least ten times. The chain carries TRBV28 and TRBJ2-7; TRBD1 might be the D (5 bases). This CDR3 has 14 residues. Trimming took off 4 bases at V and 0 bases at J, with 10 bases between the two ends. Germline lookup yields CDR1 MDHEN and CDR2 SYDVKM. DNA for the CDR3: TGTGCCAGCAGTTACCCCAGGGTCTCCTACGAGCAGTACTTC. Encoded protein: CASSYPRVSYEQYF.

This clonotype was detected a few times. V and J are TRBV7-2 and TRBJ2-4; D not certain. Trimming removed 2 bases from V and 2 bases from J, with 7 bases in between. This CDR3 is 14 amino acids long. Germline V CDR1 and CDR2: SGHTA, FQGNSA. The CDR3 loop is CASSLSDSKNIQYF. The CDR3 DNA reads as TGTGCCAGCAGCTTATCGGATTCCAAAAACATTCAGTACTTC.